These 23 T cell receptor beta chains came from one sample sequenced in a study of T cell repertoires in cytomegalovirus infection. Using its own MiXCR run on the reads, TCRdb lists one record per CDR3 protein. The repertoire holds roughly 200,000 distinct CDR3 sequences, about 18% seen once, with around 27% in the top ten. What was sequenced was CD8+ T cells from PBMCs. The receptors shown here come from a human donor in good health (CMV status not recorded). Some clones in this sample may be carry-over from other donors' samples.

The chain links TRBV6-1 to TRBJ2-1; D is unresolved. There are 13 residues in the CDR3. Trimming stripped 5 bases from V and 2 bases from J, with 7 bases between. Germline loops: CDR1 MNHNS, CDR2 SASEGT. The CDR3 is CASSWSTYNEQFF. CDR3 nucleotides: TGTGCCAGCAGTTGGAGCACCTACAATGAGCAGTTCTTC.

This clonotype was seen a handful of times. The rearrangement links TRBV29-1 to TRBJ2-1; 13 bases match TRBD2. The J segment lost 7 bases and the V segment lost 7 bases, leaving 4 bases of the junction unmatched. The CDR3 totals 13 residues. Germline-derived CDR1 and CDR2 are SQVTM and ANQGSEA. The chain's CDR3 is CSGPGLAGNEQFF. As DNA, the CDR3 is TGCAGCGGTCCGGGACTAGCGGGGAATGAGCAGTTCTTC.

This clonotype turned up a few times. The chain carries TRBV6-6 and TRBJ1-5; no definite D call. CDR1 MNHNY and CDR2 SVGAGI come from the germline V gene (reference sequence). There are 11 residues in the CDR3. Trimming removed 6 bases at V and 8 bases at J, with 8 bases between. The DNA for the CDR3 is TGTGCCAGCAGCTACGGTGAGCCCCAGCATTTT. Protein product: CASSYGEPQHF.

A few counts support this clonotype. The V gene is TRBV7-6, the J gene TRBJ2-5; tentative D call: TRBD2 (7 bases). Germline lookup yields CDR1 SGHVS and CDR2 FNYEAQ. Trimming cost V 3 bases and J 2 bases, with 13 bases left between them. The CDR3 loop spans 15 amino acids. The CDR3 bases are TGTGCCAGCAGCTTTGGCGGGGGCGAACAAGAGACCCAGTACTTC. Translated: CASSFGGGEQETQYF.

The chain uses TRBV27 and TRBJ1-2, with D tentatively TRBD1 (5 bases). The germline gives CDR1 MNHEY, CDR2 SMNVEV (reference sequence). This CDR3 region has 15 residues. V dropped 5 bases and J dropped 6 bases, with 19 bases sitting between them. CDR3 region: CASSPSRRGLNGYTF. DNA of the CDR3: TGTGCCAGCAGTCCCTCCCGGCGGGGACTCAATGGCTACACCTTC.

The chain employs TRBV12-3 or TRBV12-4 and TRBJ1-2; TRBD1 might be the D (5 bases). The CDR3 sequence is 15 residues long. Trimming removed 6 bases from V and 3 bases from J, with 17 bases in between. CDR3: CASSLEGALYYGYTF. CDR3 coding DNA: TGTGCCAGCAGCCTAGAAGGGGCCCTCTACTATGGCTACACCTTC.

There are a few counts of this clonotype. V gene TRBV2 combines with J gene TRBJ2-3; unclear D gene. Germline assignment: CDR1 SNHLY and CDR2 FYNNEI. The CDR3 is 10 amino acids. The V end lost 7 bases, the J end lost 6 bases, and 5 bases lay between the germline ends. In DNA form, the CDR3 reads TGTGCCAGCATTTGGGATACGCAGTATTTT. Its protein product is CASIWDTQYF.

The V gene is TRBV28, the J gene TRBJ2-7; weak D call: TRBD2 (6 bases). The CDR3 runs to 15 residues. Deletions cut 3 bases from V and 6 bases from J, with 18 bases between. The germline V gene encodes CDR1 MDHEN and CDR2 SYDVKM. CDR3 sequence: CASSFGLGQGGEQYF. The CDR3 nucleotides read TGTGCCAGCAGTTTTGGGCTCGGGCAGGGAGGCGAGCAGTACTTC.

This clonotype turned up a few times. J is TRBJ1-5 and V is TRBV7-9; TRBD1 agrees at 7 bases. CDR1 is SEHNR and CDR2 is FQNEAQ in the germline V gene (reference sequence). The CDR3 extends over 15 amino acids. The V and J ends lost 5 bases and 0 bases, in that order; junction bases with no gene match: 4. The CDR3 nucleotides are TGTGCCAGCAGCGGGACAGAGGATAGCAATCAGCCCCAGCATTTT. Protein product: CASSGTEDSNQPQHF.

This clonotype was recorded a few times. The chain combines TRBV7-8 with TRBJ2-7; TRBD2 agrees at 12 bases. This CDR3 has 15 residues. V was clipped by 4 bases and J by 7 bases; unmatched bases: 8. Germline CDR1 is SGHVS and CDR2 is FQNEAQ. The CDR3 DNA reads TGTGCCAGCAGCTCGCTCACTAGCGGGGGGAGGGAGCAGTACTTC. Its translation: CASSSLTSGGREQYF.

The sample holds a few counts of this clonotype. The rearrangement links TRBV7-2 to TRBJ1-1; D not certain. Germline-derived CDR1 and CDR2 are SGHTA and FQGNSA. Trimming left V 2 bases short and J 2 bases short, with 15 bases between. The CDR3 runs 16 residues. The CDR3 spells CASSLRVGSENTEAFF. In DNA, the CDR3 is TGTGCCAGCAGCTTAAGAGTCGGCAGCGAAAACACTGAAGCTTTCTTT.

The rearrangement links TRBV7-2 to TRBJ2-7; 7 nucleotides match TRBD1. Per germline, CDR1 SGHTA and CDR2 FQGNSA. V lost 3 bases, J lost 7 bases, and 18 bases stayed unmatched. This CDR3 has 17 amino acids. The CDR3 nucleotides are TGTGCCAGCAGCTTCCCCCAAGGGGGCACAAACTTGGAAGAGCAGTACTTC. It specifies CASSFPQGGTNLEEQYF.

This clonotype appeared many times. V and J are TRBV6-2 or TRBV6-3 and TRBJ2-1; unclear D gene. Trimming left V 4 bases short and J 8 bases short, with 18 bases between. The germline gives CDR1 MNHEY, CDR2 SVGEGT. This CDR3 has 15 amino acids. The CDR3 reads CASSLTTGPHDEQFF. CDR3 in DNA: TGTGCCAGCAGTTTAACGACCGGGCCACACGATGAGCAGTTCTTC.

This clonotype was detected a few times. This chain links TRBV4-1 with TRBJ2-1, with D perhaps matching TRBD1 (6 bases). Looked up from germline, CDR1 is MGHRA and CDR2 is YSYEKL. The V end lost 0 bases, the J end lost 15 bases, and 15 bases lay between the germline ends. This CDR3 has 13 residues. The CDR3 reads CASSQDLGGLGFF. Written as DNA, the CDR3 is TGCGCCAGCAGCCAAGATCTAGGGGGATTGGGGTTCTTC.

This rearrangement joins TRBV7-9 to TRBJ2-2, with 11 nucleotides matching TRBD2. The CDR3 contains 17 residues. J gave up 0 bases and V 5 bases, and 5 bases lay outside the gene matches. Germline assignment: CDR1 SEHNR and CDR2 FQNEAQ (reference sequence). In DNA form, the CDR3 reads TGTGCCAGCAGCCCACTAGCGGGGGCCTCGAACACCGGGGAGCTGTTTTTT. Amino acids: CASSPLAGASNTGELFF.

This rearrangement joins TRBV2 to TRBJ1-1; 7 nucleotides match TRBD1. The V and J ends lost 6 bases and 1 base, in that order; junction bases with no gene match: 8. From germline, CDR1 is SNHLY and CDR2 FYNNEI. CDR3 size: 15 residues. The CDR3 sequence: CASSDRVGRNTEAFF. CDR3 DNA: TGTGCCAGCAGCGACAGGGTCGGACGGAACACTGAAGCTTTCTTT.

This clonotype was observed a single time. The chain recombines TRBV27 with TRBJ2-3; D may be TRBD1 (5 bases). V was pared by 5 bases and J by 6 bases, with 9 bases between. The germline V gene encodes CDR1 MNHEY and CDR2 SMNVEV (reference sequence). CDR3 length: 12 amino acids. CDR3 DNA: TGTGCCAGCAGTAGCAGGGTGGATACGCAGTATTTT. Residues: CASSSRVDTQYF.

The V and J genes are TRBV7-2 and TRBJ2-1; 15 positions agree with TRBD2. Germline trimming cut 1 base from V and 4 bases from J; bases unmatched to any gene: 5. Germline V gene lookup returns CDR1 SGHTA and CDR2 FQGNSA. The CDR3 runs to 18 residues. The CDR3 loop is CASSLETGTSGGYNEQFF. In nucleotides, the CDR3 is TGTGCCAGCAGCTTAGAAACCGGGACTAGCGGGGGGTACAATGAGCAGTTCTTC.

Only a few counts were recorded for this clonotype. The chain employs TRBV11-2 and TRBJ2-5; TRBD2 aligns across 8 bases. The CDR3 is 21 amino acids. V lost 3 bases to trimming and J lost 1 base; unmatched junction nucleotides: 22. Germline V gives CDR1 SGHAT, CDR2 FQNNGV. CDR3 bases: TGTGCCAGCAGCTTTCGACCTCCCTCGGGACGGGGCGGGGGGAGCCAAGAGACCCAGTACTTC. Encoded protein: CASSFRPPSGRGGGSQETQYF.

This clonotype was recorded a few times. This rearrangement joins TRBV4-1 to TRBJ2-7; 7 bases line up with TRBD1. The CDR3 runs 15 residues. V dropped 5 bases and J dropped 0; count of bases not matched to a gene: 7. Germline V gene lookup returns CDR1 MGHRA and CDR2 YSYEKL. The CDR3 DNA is TGCGCCAGCAGCGTCCGGGACAGAGGCTCCTACGAGCAGTACTTC. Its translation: CASSVRDRGSYEQYF.

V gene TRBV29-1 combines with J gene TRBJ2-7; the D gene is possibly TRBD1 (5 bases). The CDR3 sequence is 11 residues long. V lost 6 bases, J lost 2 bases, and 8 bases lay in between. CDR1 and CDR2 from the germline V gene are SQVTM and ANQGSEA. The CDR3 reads CSVLDTYEQYF. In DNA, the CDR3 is TGCAGCGTACTGGACACCTACGAGCAGTACTTC.

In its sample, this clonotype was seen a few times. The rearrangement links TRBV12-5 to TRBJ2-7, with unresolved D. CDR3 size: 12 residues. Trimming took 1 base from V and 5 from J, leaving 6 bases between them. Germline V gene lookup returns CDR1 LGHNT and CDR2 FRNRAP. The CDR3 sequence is CASGLDTDEQYF. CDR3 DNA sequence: TGTGCTAGTGGTTTGGACACCGACGAGCAGTACTTC. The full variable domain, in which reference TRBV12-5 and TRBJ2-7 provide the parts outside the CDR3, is DARVTQTPRHKVTEMGQEVTMRCQPILGHNTVFWYRQTMMQGLELLAYFRNRAPLDDSGMPKDRFSAEMPDATLATLKIQPSEPRDSAVYFCASGLDTDEQYFGPGTRLTVT.

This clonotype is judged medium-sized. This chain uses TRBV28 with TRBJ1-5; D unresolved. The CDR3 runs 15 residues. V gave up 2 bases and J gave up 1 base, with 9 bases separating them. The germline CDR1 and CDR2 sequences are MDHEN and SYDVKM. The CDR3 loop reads CASSLSQASNQPQHF. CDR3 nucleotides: TGTGCCAGCAGTTTAAGCCAGGCGAGCAATCAGCCCCAGCATTTT.